This paragraph covers one T cell receptor beta chain sequence. What it recognizes is unknown. These data are taken from a study of vaccination effects on CD4 cells after COVID-19. Profiling relied on immunoSEQ multiplex PCR, and the TCRdb table lists in-frame clones only, not all of them. The sample lists roughly 70,000 clones, about 80% seen once, with 0.9% to 1% in the top ten. CDR3 length: 14 amino acids. The V and J ends lost 4 bases and 5 bases, in that order; junction bases with no gene match: 3. Per the germline V gene, CDR1 is SGHRS and CDR2 is YFSETQ. Within the ViraFEST assay, antigen-specific CD4+ T cells underwent expansion with viral peptide pools prior to sequencing. At the end of around 11 days of culture, CD4+ T cells were isolated. Vaccine administered to participants consisted of two doses of either BNT162b2 or mRNA-1273. Culturing of more than 1.5 million PBMC per well took place with around 9.6 IU/ml IL-2 and 9.5 to 10 ug/ml peptides.

Material: CD4+ T cells from PBMCs cultured with HCoV-OC43 spike peptides, obtained after COVID-19 vaccination. Subset given: HCoV-OC43 spike overlapping peptide pool stimulation. This receptor was identified in a human donor who received a COVID-19 vaccine. The rearrangement links TRBV5-1 to TRBJ2-1, with 10 bases identical to TRBD2. CDR3 residues: CASSPGLADNEQFF. The CDR3 nucleotides read TGCGCCAGCAGCCCCGGACTAGCGGACAATGAGCAGTTCTTC.